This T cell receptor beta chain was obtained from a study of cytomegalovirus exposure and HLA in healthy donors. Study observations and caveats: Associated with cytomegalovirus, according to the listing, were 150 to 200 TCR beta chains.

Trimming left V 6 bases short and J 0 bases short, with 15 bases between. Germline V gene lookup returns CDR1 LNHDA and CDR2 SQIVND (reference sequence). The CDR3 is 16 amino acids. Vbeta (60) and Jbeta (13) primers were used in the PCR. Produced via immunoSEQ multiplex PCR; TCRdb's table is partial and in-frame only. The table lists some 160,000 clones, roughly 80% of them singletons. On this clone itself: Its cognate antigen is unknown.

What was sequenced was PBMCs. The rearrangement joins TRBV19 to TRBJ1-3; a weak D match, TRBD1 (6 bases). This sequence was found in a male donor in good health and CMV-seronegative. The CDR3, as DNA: TGTGCCAGTAGCCTATTAGCCAGGGGCTCTGGAAACACCATATATTTT. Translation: CASSLLARGSGNTIYF.